This T cell receptor (beta chain) comes out of a study of early T cells in non-severe SARS-CoV-2 infection. This clonotype was seen repeatedly, ten times or more. Trimming removed 5 bases from V and 2 bases from J, with 18 bases in between. Germline V CDR1 and CDR2: SGHAT, FQNNGV. There are 16 residues in the CDR3. Each CDR3 protein gets one entry after TCRdb re-called the 5' RACE reads with MiXCR. Of more than 55,000 distinct CDR3 sequences in the sample, over 10% were seen once. This sequence originates from an adult who was a healthcare worker with PCR-confirmed SARS-CoV-2 infection or an uninfected control (not recorded which). The specimen sequenced was whole blood. The chain couples TRBV11-2 to TRBJ1-1; no clear D gene. In nucleotides, the CDR3 is TGTGCCAGCAGCCCAGTCCAAAAGGACCTTAACACTGAAGCTTTCTTT. Protein product: CASSPVQKDLNTEAFF.